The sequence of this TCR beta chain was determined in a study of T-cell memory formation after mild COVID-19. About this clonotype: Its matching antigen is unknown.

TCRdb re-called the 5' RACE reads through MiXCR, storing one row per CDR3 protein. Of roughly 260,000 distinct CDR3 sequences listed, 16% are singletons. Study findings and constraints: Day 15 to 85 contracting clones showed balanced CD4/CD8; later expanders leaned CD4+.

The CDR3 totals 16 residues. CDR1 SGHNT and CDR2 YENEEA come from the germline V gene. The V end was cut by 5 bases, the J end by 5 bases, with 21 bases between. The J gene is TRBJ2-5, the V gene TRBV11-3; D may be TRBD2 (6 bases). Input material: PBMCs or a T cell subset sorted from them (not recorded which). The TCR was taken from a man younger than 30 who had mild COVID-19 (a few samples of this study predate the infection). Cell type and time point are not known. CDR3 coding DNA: TGTGCCAGCAGCCCGGGGGAAGCAGCCCCCCAGGAGACCCAGTACTTC. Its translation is CASSPGEAAPQETQYF.